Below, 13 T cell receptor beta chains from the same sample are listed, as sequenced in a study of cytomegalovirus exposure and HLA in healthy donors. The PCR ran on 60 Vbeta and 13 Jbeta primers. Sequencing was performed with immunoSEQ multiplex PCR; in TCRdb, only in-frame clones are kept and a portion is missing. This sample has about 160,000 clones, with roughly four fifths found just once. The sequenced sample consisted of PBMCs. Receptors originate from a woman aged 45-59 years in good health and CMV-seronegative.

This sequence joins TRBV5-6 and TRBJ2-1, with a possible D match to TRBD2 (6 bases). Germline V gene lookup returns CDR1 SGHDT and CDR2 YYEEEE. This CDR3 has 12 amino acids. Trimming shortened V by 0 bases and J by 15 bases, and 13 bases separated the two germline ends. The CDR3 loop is CASSLAGRDRFF. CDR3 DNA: TGTGCCAGCAGCTTGGCCGGGCGGGATCGGTTCTTC. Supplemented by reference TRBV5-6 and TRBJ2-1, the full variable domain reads DAGVTQSPTHLIKTRGQQVTLRCSPKSGHDTVSWYQQALGQGPQFIFQYYEEEERQRGNFPDRFSGHQFPNYSSELNVNALLLGDSALYLCASSLAGRDRFFGPGTRLTVL.

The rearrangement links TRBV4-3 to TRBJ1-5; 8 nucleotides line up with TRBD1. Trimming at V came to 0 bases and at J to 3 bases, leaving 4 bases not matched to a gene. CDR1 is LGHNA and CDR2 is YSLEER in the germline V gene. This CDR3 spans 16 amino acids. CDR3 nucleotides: TGCGCCAGCAGCCAAGATCTGGGACAGGACAATCAGCCCCAGCATTTT. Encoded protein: CASSQDLGQDNQPQHF.

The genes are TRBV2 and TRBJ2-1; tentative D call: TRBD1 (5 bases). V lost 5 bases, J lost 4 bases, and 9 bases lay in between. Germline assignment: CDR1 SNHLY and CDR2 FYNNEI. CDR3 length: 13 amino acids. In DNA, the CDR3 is TGTGCCAGCAGTTTTGGACATTACAATGAGCAGTTCTTC. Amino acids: CASSFGHYNEQFF.

The CDR3: CASSSDGMDEKLFF. The CDR3 DNA sequence: TGCGCCAGCAGCTCTGACGGGATGGATGAAAAACTGTTTTTT. This chain connects TRBV5-1 to TRBJ1-4; D unclear. The CDR3 is 14 residues long. With 3 bases removed from V and 6 bases from J, the gap between germline ends came to 12 bases. CDR1 and CDR2 (germline): SGHRS, YFSETQ.

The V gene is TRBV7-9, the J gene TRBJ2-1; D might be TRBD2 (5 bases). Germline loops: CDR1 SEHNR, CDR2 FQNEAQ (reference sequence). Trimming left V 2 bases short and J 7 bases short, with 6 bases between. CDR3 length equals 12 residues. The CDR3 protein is CASSLRGNEQFF. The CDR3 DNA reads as TGTGCCAGCAGCTTACGAGGGAATGAGCAGTTCTTC. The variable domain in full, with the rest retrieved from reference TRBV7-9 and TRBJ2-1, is DTGVSQNPRHKITKRGQNVTFRCDPISEHNRLYWYRQTLGQGPEFLTYFQNEAQLEKSRLLSDRFSAERPKGSFSTLEIQRTEQGDSAMYLCASSLRGNEQFFGPGTRLTVL.

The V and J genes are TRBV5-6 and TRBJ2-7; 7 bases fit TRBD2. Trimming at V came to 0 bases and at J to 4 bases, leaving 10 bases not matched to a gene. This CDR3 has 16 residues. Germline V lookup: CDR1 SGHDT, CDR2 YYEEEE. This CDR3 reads CASSLAVWGGTYEQYF. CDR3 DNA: TGTGCCAGCAGCTTGGCAGTGTGGGGGGGGACTTACGAGCAGTACTTC.

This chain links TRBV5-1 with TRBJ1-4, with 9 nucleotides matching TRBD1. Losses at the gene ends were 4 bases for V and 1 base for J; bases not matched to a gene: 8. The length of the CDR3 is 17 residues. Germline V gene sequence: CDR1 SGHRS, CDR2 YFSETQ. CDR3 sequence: CASSRVPGQGTNEKLFF. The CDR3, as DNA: TGCGCCAGCAGCCGCGTCCCGGGACAGGGAACTAATGAAAAACTGTTTTTT.

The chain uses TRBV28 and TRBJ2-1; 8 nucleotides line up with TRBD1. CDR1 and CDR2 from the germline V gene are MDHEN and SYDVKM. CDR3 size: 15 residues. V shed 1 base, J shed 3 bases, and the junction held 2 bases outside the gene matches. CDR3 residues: CASSLLDRDYNEQFF. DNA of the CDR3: TGTGCCAGCAGTTTATTGGACAGGGACTACAATGAGCAGTTCTTC.

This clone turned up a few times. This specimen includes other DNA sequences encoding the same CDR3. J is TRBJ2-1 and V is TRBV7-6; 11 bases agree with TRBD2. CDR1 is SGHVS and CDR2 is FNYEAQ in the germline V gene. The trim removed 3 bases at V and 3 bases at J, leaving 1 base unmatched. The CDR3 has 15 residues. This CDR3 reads CASSLGLAVYNEQFF. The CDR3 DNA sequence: TGTGCCAGCAGCTTGGGACTAGCGGTCTACAATGAGCAGTTCTTC.

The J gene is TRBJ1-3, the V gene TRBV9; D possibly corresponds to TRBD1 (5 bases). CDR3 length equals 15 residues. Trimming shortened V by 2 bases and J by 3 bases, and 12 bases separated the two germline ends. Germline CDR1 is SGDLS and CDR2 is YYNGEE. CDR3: CASSVSGFGGNTIYF. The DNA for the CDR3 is TGTGCCAGCAGCGTTTCAGGGTTCGGTGGAAACACCATATATTTT.

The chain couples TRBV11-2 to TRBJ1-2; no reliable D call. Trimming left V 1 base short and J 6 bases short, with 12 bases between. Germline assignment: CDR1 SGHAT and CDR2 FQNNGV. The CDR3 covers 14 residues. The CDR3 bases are TGTGCCAGCAGCTTAGCTGCAGGCCGGAATGGCTACACCTTC. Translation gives CASSLAAGRNGYTF.

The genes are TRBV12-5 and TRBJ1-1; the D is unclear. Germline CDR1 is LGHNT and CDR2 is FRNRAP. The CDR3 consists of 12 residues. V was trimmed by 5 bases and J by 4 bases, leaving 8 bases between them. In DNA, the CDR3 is TGTGCTAGTGGTAACGGAGGCACTGAAGCTTTCTTT. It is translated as CASGNGGTEAFF.

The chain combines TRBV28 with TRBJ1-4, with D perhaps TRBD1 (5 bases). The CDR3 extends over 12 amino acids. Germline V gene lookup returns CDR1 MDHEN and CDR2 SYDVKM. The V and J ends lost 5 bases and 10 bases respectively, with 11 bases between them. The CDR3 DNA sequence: TGTGCCAGCAGTCCCCACCAGGGAAAACTGTTTTTT. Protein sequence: CASSPHQGKLFF. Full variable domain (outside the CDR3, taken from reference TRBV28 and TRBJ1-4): DVKVTQSSRYLVKRTGEKVFLECVQDMDHENMFWYRQDPGLGLRLIYFSYDVKMKEKGDIPEGYSVSREKKERFSLILESASTNQTSMYLCASSPHQGKLFFGSGTQLSVL.